A selection of T cell receptor beta chains follows, all from one sample in a study of T cells in Graves' hyperthyroidism and ophthalmopathy. TCRdb re-analysed the multiplex PCR reads in MiXCR, keeping a single row per CDR3 protein. The repertoire consists of a few hundred thousand distinct CDR3 sequences, with roughly an eighth occurring once and the leading ten covering roughly 35%. Specimen: blood. Source of these receptors: a woman aged 40 to 50 with Graves' ophthalmopathy. CDR3s include the opening cysteine and the closing phenylalanine or tryptophan. A D gene is named only where the DNA matches it firmly. Clone size is shown for a subset of rows, as once, few, many or a class of expanded clone.

D gene,J gene,V gene,clone size,CDR3 DNA,CDR3 protein
-,TRBJ1-5,TRBV6-1,many,TGTGCCAGCCGGGAGGGGGACTATCAGCCCCAGCATTTT,CASREGDYQPQHF
-,TRBJ1-1,TRBV5-1,-,TGCGCCAGCAGCTTAATGACCAGCCTGAACACTGAAGCTTTCTTT,CASSLMTSLNTEAFF
-,TRBJ1-5,TRBV2,many,TGTGCCAGCAGTGAAGAGGGAGCTAATCAGCCCCAGCATTTT,CASSEEGANQPQHF
-,TRBJ1-2,TRBV9,many,TGTGCCAGCAGGGGAGGGGTCGGCTACACCTTC,CASRGGVGYTF
TRBD1,TRBJ1-2,TRBV18,-,TGTGCCAGCTCACATGCGACAGGGACGAGGTACTATGGCTACACCTTC,CASSHATGTRYYGYTF
-,TRBJ2-7,TRBV5-4,-,TGTGCCAGCAGCTTGGAGGGGACTTCTTACGAGCAGTACTTC,CASSLEGTSYEQYF
-,TRBJ1-1,TRBV3-1,many,TGTGCCAGCAGCCGGGACGGAGGGAACACTGAAGCTTTCTTT,CASSRDGGNTEAFF
-,TRBJ2-7,TRBV28,many,TGTGCCAGCAGCAAACCCGGGCCAGGCCGATCCTACGAGCAGTACTTC,CASSKPGPGRSYEQYF
-,TRBJ2-3,TRBV10-3,-,TGTGCCACCAGTGAGAACCGGGACGACAAGACGCAGTATTTT,CATSENRDDKTQYF
-,TRBJ1-1,TRBV20-1,many,TGCAGTGCTCCCGCATCCGTCACTGAAGCTTTCTTT,CSAPASVTEAFF
TRBD1,TRBJ2-7,TRBV11-1,many,TGTGCCAGCAGCCTGGGACAGTTGTTCCCCTACGAGCAGTACTTC,CASSLGQLFPYEQYF
-,TRBJ2-6,TRBV7-9,few,TGTGCCAGCAGCTTAATGGGCTCTGGGGCCAACGTCCTGACTTTC,CASSLMGSGANVLTF
TRBD2,TRBJ2-5,TRBV14,many,TGTGCCAGCCGAGGGGCTAGCGGGACGTACCAAGAGACCCAGTACTTC,CASRGASGTYQETQYF
-,TRBJ1-2,TRBV6-1,many,TGTGCCACCAGGGGATATGGCTACACCTTC,CATRGYGYTF
-,TRBJ1-4,TRBV12-3/TRBV12-4,-,TGTGCCAGCAGGACCGGGTCTGCAACTAATGAAAAACTGTTTTTT,CASRTGSATNEKLFF
TRBD1,TRBJ1-1,TRBV28,many,TGTGCCAGCAGAATTACAGGGGGCGGCACTGAAGCTTTCTTT,CASRITGGGTEAFF
-,TRBJ2-7,TRBV27,few,TGTGCCACCCCACAGGGCCCCCCCTACGAGCAGTACTTC,CATPQGPPYEQYF
TRBD1,TRBJ2-4,TRBV20-1,few,TGCAGTGCTAGAGGCCCAGGGGGTAGGAACATTCAGTACTTC,CSARGPGGRNIQYF
-,TRBJ1-2,TRBV12-3/TRBV12-4,many,TGTGCCAGCAGTTTTACAGGCGCATGGTCTGGCTACACCTTC,CASSFTGAWSGYTF
-,TRBJ2-2,TRBV9,few,TGTGCCAGCAGCCCCCGGGCCCTCACCGGGGAGCTGTTTTTT,CASSPRALTGELFF
TRBD2,TRBJ2-1,TRBV15,-,TGTGCCACGCGACTAGCAAGCTTTGGTGAGCAGTTCTTC,CATRLASFGEQFF
TRBD1,TRBJ1-2,TRBV29-1,many,TGCAGCGTTGAGGGTGGACAGGTTTCAGATGGCTACACCTTC,CSVEGGQVSDGYTF
-,TRBJ2-7,TRBV7-9,-,TGTGCCAGCAGCTCAACTTTTAGCGACTGGCACTCCTACGAGCAGTACTTC,CASSSTFSDWHSYEQYF
-,TRBJ2-7,TRBV5-1,-,TGCGCCAGCAGCTCGACGACGACGGGCTCCTACGAGCAGTACTTC,CASSSTTTGSYEQYF
-,TRBJ1-5,TRBV15,few,TGTGCCACCAGCATATGGACCAATCAGCCCCAGCATTTT,CATSIWTNQPQHF
-,TRBJ1-2,TRBV2,many,TGTGCCAGCTCGGGGACGGCGTATGGCTACACCTTC,CASSGTAYGYTF
-,TRBJ2-6,TRBV27,many,TGTGCCAGCAGTCTCAAATGGGCCAACGTCCTGACTTTC,CASSLKWANVLTF
TRBD1,TRBJ2-7,TRBV29-1,many,TGCAGTGTTCCGGGGACAGGGGGCTCCGAGCAGTACTTC,CSVPGTGGSEQYF
-,TRBJ2-7,TRBV7-9,many,TGTGCCAGCAGCGCGGCGGCAGGGGGGCTCTACGAGCAGTACTTC,CASSAAAGGLYEQYF
-,TRBJ2-1,TRBV7-9,-,TGTGCCAGCAGCTTATCCAATGGCTACAATGAGCAGTTCTTC,CASSLSNGYNEQFF
TRBD2,TRBJ2-1,TRBV12-3/TRBV12-4,-,TGTGCCAGCAGTTCCGGGACTAGCGGGGCCAATGAGCAGTTCTTC,CASSSGTSGANEQFF
-,TRBJ1-6,TRBV12-3/TRBV12-4,few,TGTGCCAGCAGTTTAAGGGGGAATTCACCCCTCCACTTT,CASSLRGNSPLHF
-,TRBJ1-2,TRBV5-6,-,TGTGCCAGCAGCTTGAGGGGATTTAACTATGGCTACACCTTC,CASSLRGFNYGYTF
-,TRBJ2-3,TRBV6-1,many,TGTGCCAGCTCCCTCCTCCAAAGGGCCCGCACAGATACGCAGTATTTT,CASSLLQRARTDTQYF
TRBD2,TRBJ2-2,TRBV6-1,many,TGTGCCAGCAGCCCGGGACTAGTCACCGGGGAGCTGTTTTTT,CASSPGLVTGELFF
-,TRBJ2-7,TRBV12-3/TRBV12-4,many,TGTGCCAGCAGTTTGTCATGGACTCGACAGTCCTACGAGCAGTACTTC,CASSLSWTRQSYEQYF
-,TRBJ1-5,TRBV24-1,-,TGTGCCACCAGTGACTCTACAGCTCATAGCAATCAGCCCCAGCATTTT,CATSDSTAHSNQPQHF
-,TRBJ1-2,TRBV28,many,TGTGCCAGCACCCTGGGAAGGGGTGTAGGCTACACCTTC,CASTLGRGVGYTF
-,TRBJ1-1,TRBV29-1,many,TGCAGCGTTGTTAGGGGTCCTACTGAAGCTTTCTTT,CSVVRGPTEAFF
TRBD1,TRBJ1-2,TRBV29-1,-,TGCAGCGTTGACCGACAGGGGGGTAACTATGGCTACACCTTC,CSVDRQGGNYGYTF
TRBD1,TRBJ2-5,TRBV7-9,few,TGTGCCAGCAGCTTAGGGCCGACAGGGATCCGAGAGACCCAGTACTTC,CASSLGPTGIRETQYF
TRBD1,TRBJ1-2,TRBV3-1,many,TGTGCCAGCAGCCAAGAGGGGACAGGTCCCGACTATGGCTACACCTTC,CASSQEGTGPDYGYTF
-,TRBJ1-2,TRBV6-4,-,TGTGCCAGCAGTGACTCCCGACAGGCAGGAGGCTACACCTTC,CASSDSRQAGGYTF
-,TRBJ1-6,TRBV11-2,few,TGTGCCAGCAGCTCGGCTTCGGACAGCTTCTATAATTCACCCCTCCACTTT,CASSSASDSFYNSPLHF
-,TRBJ1-2,TRBV28,many,TGTGCCAGCCCCTTGGGGGGGGGCTATGGCTACACCTTC,CASPLGGGYGYTF
-,TRBJ2-2,TRBV2,few,TGTGCCAGCAGTGAGAATCTTGTTGATTACACCGGGGAGCTGTTTTTT,CASSENLVDYTGELFF
TRBD1,TRBJ1-6,TRBV12-3/TRBV12-4,many,TGTGCCAGTTGGACAGGGCGGGAGAACTCACCCCTCCACTTT,CASWTGRENSPLHF
TRBD2,TRBJ2-3,TRBV25-1,many,TGTGCCAGCAGTGAATCGTCGTTGGGACTAGTCGGCACAGATACGCAGTATTTT,CASSESSLGLVGTDTQYF
TRBD2,TRBJ2-3,TRBV2,many,TGTGCCAGCAGCGGACTAGTAGGGGAGGTAGATACGCAGTATTTT,CASSGLVGEVDTQYF
TRBD2,TRBJ2-7,TRBV27,many,TGTGCCAGCAGTTTAAGCGGGGCCAGCTCCTACGAGCAGTACTTC,CASSLSGASSYEQYF